This T cell receptor beta chain is drawn from a study of siplizumab effects on memory and regulatory T cells. Study conclusions and caveats: Siplizumab produced a significant drop in alloreactive sequences attributable to unstimulated CD4+ memory cells. The naive T cell population seemed more diverse than memory cells and seemed a major contributor to the alloresponse.

Sequencing was performed with immunoSEQ multiplex PCR; in TCRdb, only in-frame clones are kept and a portion is missing. Of around 86,000 clones in the sample, roughly 94% were seen once. Turning to this clone: The antigen is undetermined.

This TCR came from a human donor in good health. Specimen: non-Treg CD4+ T cells sorted from blood.

The CDR3 DNA follows: TGTGCCAGCAGCGTTAGCCCCGCCGTCTCTGGAAACACCATATATTTT. Its protein is CASSVSPAVSGNTIYF. The rearrangement joins TRBV9 to TRBJ1-3; D is ambiguous. Deletions cut 2 bases from V and 0 bases from J, with 12 bases between. The CDR3 is made up of 16 amino acids. CDR1 is SGDLS and CDR2 is YYNGEE in the germline V gene.